One sample yielded the 31 T cell receptor beta chains listed below, sequenced in a study of T cells in Graves' hyperthyroidism and ophthalmopathy. TCR beta CDR3 regions were amplified from RNA transcripts. With the HTBI primer set, the TCR CDR3 went through a first round of RT-PCR. TCRdb reprocessed the multiplex PCR reads via MiXCR and lists one record per CDR3 protein. The sample has about 270,000 distinct CDR3 sequences, roughly a quarter seen once. The sequenced sample was blood. The receptors originated from a woman in her 40s with Graves' ophthalmopathy.

This clonotype has a count of ten or more. This chain connects TRBV7-6 to TRBJ1-5, with D hard to call. Between the trimmed V and J ends, which lost 5 bases and 0 bases, there was a span of 8 bases. CDR1 SGHVS and CDR2 FNYEAQ come from the germline V gene. This CDR3 is 14 amino acids long. This chain's CDR3 is CASSPIVSNQPQHF. The CDR3 DNA sequence: TGTGCCAGCAGCCCGATAGTTAGCAATCAGCCCCAGCATTTT. Full variable domain (missing parts from reference TRBV7-6 and TRBJ1-5): GAGVSQSPRYKVTKRGQDVALRCDPISGHVSLYWYRQALGQGPEFLTYFNYEAQQDKSGLPNDRFSAERPEGSISTLTIQRTEQRDSAMYRCASSPIVSNQPQHFGDGTRLSIL.

This clonotype has a count of ten or more. CDR3 coding DNA: TGTGCCAGCAGTCCCCTTTGTACCGGGCCCAACGCACGTGGCTACACCTTC. Its protein product is CASSPLCTGPNARGYTF. The chain joins TRBV28 to TRBJ1-2; D unclear. Looked up from germline, CDR1 is MDHEN and CDR2 is SYDVKM. The CDR3 totals 17 residues. Between the trimmed V and J ends, which lost 5 bases and 7 bases, there was a span of 26 bases.

The chain carries TRBV28 and TRBJ1-5; D call uncertain. The CDR3 spans 13 residues. Germline lookup yields CDR1 MDHEN and CDR2 SYDVKM. CDR3 sequence reads: CATRRGVSQPQHF. The CDR3, as DNA: TGTGCTACACGTCGGGGAGTGAGTCAGCCCCAGCATTTT. Using reference TRBV28 and TRBJ1-5 for the parts outside the CDR3, the full variable domain is DVKVTQSSRYLVKRTGEKVFLECVQDMDHENMFWYRQDPGLGLRLIYFSYDVKMKEKGDIPEGYSVSREKKERFSLILESASTNQTSMYLCATRRGVSQPQHFGDGTRLSIL.

This clonotype was detected many times. In DNA form, the CDR3 reads TGTGCCAGCAGTGAGCCGCGGGAGGAAGGTTACGAGCAGTACTTC. Its protein is CASSEPREEGYEQYF. The chain has TRBV28 and TRBJ2-7; 8 bases fit TRBD2. J lost 4 bases, V lost 5 bases, and 10 bases had no gene match. The CDR3 loop spans 15 amino acids. Per the germline V gene, CDR1 is MDHEN and CDR2 is SYDVKM.

This chain links TRBV5-1 with TRBJ1-2; D remains ambiguous. CDR1 SGHRS and CDR2 YFSETQ come from the germline V gene. Deletions cut 5 bases from V and 0 bases from J, with 11 bases between. There are 14 residues in the CDR3. CDR3 in amino acids: CASSSTLANYGYTF. The CDR3 region has the DNA TGCGCCAGCAGTTCGACCCTAGCTAACTATGGCTACACCTTC.

There are a few counts of this clonotype. The chain couples TRBV5-4 to TRBJ2-5; tentatively, D is TRBD1 or TRBD2 (6 bases each). Trimming removed 2 bases at V and 5 bases at J, with 10 bases between. Germline lookup yields CDR1 SGHNT and CDR2 YYREEE (reference sequence). The CDR3 extends over 13 amino acids. CDR3 region: CASSFRGGETQYF. CDR3 sequence (DNA): TGTGCCAGCAGCTTTAGAGGGGGGGAGACCCAGTACTTC.

Comments on this clonotype: This may stem from a read error, because a much larger clone lies one nucleotide away. This chain links TRBV6-1 with TRBJ1-6; 7 bases are a match to TRBD1. Unmatched junction bases numbered 7, after V lost 4 bases and J lost 7 bases. Per germline, CDR1 MNHNS and CDR2 SASEGT. This CDR3 spans 15 amino acids. In DNA, the CDR3 is TGTGCCAGCAGTGGCCCGGGACAGATAAATTCACCCCTCCACTTT. Translating gives CASSGPGQINSPLHF.

This sequence joins TRBV6-5 and TRBJ2-2; 7 bases are a match to TRBD2. The CDR3 is made up of 14 amino acids. Trimming took 7 bases from V and 4 from J; bases not matched to a gene: 6. Germline loops: CDR1 MNHEY, CDR2 SVGAGI. Written as DNA, the CDR3 is TGTGCCAGCAATTTGGGCGGGAGCACCGGGGAGCTGTTTTTT. This translates into CASNLGGSTGELFF.

The J gene is TRBJ1-6, the V gene TRBV12-3 or TRBV12-4; a weak D match, TRBD1 (5 bases). Trimming left V 1 base short and J 8 bases short, with 12 bases between. The CDR3 loop spans 15 amino acids. The CDR3 DNA follows: TGTGCCAGCAGTTTAGTCGGGGGTGGCGATTCACCCCTCCACTTT. It specifies CASSLVGGGDSPLHF.

This clonotype has at least ten counts. This chain uses TRBV7-2 with TRBJ2-5; possibly TRBD2 for D (5 bases). This CDR3 has 14 amino acids. Germline CDR1 is SGHTA and CDR2 is FQGNSA. V was shortened by 1 base and J by 4 bases, with 10 bases between the two germline ends. The CDR3 nucleotides read TGTGCCAGCAGCTTAGGAGGGTTGGGAGAGACCCAGTACTTC. Translated: CASSLGGLGETQYF.

The table lists this clonotype with many counts. This chain links TRBV28 with TRBJ2-7, with D perhaps TRBD1 (6 bases). The germline V gene encodes CDR1 MDHEN and CDR2 SYDVKM. There are 15 residues in the CDR3. V dropped 4 bases and J dropped 4 bases, with 17 bases sitting between them. Here the CDR3 DNA reads TGTGCCAGCAGTTCCCGCCCGGGACACTTGTACGAGCAGTACTTC. Translation: CASSSRPGHLYEQYF.

CDR3 in amino acids: CASSLVTRTKHGYTF. DNA for the CDR3: TGTGCCAGCAGCTTAGTGACGCGGACAAAACATGGCTACACCTTC. The J gene is TRBJ1-2, the V gene TRBV13; a weak D match, TRBD1 (5 bases). Germline lookup yields CDR1 PRHDT and CDR2 FYEKMQ (reference sequence). V was shortened by 1 base and J by 6 bases, with 15 bases between the two germline ends. The CDR3 sequence is 15 residues long.

This sequence joins TRBV5-6 and TRBJ2-5; TRBD2 matches at 12 bases. Germline trimming cut 4 bases from V and 4 bases from J; bases unmatched to any gene: 5. The length of the CDR3 is 15 residues. Per the germline V gene, CDR1 is SGHDT and CDR2 is YYEEEE. DNA of the CDR3: TGTGCCAGCAGCGGGTTGGGACTAGCGGGAGAGACCCAGTACTTC. This sequence encodes CASSGLGLAGETQYF.

This clonotype came up many times. V is TRBV11-1 and J is TRBJ2-7; 12 positions match TRBD2. V shed 4 bases, J shed 6 bases, and the junction held 13 bases outside the gene matches. CDR1 and CDR2 (germline): SGHAT, FQDESV (reference sequence). CDR3 length: 17 amino acids. CDR3 amino acids: CASSSHLTSGSVPEQYF. The CDR3 DNA is TGTGCCAGCAGCTCACACCTGACTAGCGGGAGTGTTCCCGAGCAGTACTTC. Variable domain in full (rest from reference TRBV11-1 and TRBJ2-7): EAEVAQSPRYKITEKSQAVAFWCDPISGHATLYWYRQILGQGPELLVQFQDESVVDDSQLPKDRFSAERLKGVDSTLKIQPAELGDSAMYLCASSSHLTSGSVPEQYFGPGTRLTVT.

This clonotype was detected many times. The chain employs TRBV6-5 and TRBJ2-2; a possible D gene is TRBD2 (5 bases). V dropped 6 bases and J dropped 6 bases, with 17 bases sitting between them. The germline V gene encodes CDR1 MNHEY and CDR2 SVGAGI. The CDR3 covers 15 residues. For the CDR3, the DNA is TGTGCCAGCAGATTAGAACTAGTCCTGGCCGGGGAGCTGTTTTTT. The encoded protein is CASRLELVLAGELFF.

This clonotype came up many times. The V and J genes are TRBV5-1 and TRBJ1-1; unclear D gene. Germline V gene sequence: CDR1 SGHRS, CDR2 YFSETQ. The CDR3 is 13 residues long. V lost 0 bases and J lost 8, with 11 bases in between. CDR3 protein: CASSLDPLSEAFF. CDR3 nucleotide sequence: TGCGCCAGCAGCTTGGACCCACTATCGGAAGCTTTCTTT.

A word on this clonotype: Since no conserved phenylalanine or tryptophan closes the CDR3, a read error is the likely cause. The DNA is left out, because the CDR3 cannot be placed on it with certainty; the CDR3 is given as TCRdb lists it. The V and J genes are TRBV28 and TRBJ2-2; the table's D gene call, TRBD2, was not cross checked with the DNA. From germline, CDR1 is MDHEN and CDR2 SYDVKM. The CDR3 extends over 13 residues, inclusive of both ends. CDR3 sequence: CASSFSAGATGEL.

This clonotype was found many times. This rearrangement joins TRBV10-3 to TRBJ2-7, with 9 bases lining up with TRBD1. This CDR3 is built from 15 residues. V was clipped by 6 bases and J by 6 bases; unmatched bases: 12. The germline V gene encodes CDR1 ENHRY and CDR2 SYGVKD. The CDR3 coding sequence is TGTGCCATCAGCCGGGACAGGGTTACCCCCTGCGAGCAGTACTTC. Its protein product is CAISRDRVTPCEQYF.

The V gene is TRBV6-1, the J gene TRBJ1-2; D is perhaps TRBD1 (6 bases). The CDR3 totals 14 residues. Germline CDR1 and CDR2: MNHNS and SASEGT. The V and J ends lost 6 bases and 8 bases respectively, with 19 bases between them. The DNA for the CDR3 is TGTGCCAGCAGCCCCGGACAGCTCCAAGGAGGCTACACCTTC. This sequence encodes CASSPGQLQGGYTF.

This clonotype was seen ten or more times. The chain recombines TRBV20-1 with TRBJ2-7, with 7 bases aligning to TRBD2. Per the germline V gene, CDR1 is DFQATT and CDR2 is SNEGSKA (reference sequence). CDR3 length: 14 amino acids. V shed 6 bases, J shed 2 bases, and the junction held 10 bases outside the gene matches. The CDR3 reads CSASSGTAAYEQYF. The CDR3 region has the DNA TGCAGTGCGTCTAGCGGAACGGCAGCCTACGAGCAGTACTTC.

This sequence joins TRBV2 and TRBJ2-2; a weak D match, TRBD1 (6 bases). This CDR3 has 13 amino acids. Germline assignment: CDR1 SNHLY and CDR2 FYNNEI. V was clipped by 6 bases and J by 1 base, with 6 bases between them. The chain's CDR3 is CASRTGNTGELFF. The DNA for the CDR3 is TGTGCCAGCAGGACAGGGAACACCGGGGAGCTGTTTTTT.

V usage is TRBV6-4 and J usage is TRBJ1-4, with 9 bases identical to TRBD1. The ends lost 5 bases at V and 8 bases at J; junction bases unmatched: 6. The CDR3 is 14 amino acids. The germline V gene has CDR1 MRHNA and CDR2 SNTAGT. As DNA, the CDR3 is TGTGCCAGCAGTCAGGGACAGGGTCGGGAAAAACTGTTTTTT. Protein: CASSQGQGREKLFF.

This clonotype was seen at least ten times. The chain links TRBV7-9 to TRBJ2-7; D not resolved. Per the germline V gene, CDR1 is SEHNR and CDR2 is FQNEAQ (reference sequence). The V gene lost 1 base and the J gene lost 0 bases, with 7 bases spanning the gap. This CDR3 comprises 14 residues. CDR3 protein: CASSLDAGSYEQYF. The CDR3 coding sequence is TGTGCCAGCAGCTTAGATGCCGGCTCCTACGAGCAGTACTTC.

This clonotype was counted many times. CDR3 sequence (DNA): TGTGCCAGCAGTGAAGCAGAGGGCTACACTGAAGCTTTCTTT. Translation: CASSEAEGYTEAFF. V is TRBV2 and J is TRBJ1-1, with D uncertain. Trimming took 0 bases from V and 3 from J, leaving 8 bases between them. The CDR3 is 14 amino acids. Germline V gene data show CDR1 as SNHLY and CDR2 as FYNNEI.

This clonotype was picked up many times. The rearrangement joins TRBV6-5 to TRBJ1-5, with D perhaps TRBD1 (5 bases). Trimming shortened V by 0 bases and J by 5 bases, and 11 bases separated the two germline ends. The CDR3 covers 15 residues. The germline gives CDR1 MNHEY, CDR2 SVGAGI. CDR3 sequence reads: CASSYSMPGDQPQHF. In nucleotides, the CDR3 is TGTGCCAGCAGTTACTCAATGCCGGGGGATCAGCCCCAGCATTTT.

This clonotype was recorded once. The rearrangement uses TRBV7-9 and TRBJ1-3, with D uncertain. V gave up 6 bases and J gave up 0 bases, with 9 bases separating them. Looked up from germline, CDR1 is SEHNR and CDR2 is FQNEAQ (reference sequence). CDR3 length equals 14 residues. The CDR3 nucleotides read TGTGCCAGCAGTAGACACCTCTCTGGAAACACCATATATTTT. This gives the protein CASSRHLSGNTIYF.

This clonotype was observed a handful of times. The chain combines TRBV6-5 with TRBJ1-1, with a tentative D call TRBD1 (5 bases). CDR1 and CDR2 from the germline V gene are MNHEY and SVGAGI. The CDR3 contains 16 residues. With 4 bases removed from V and 1 base from J, the gap between germline ends came to 16 bases. CDR3 sequence (DNA): TGTGCCAGCAGTTCCCGGGCCTCCGGGACGAACACTGAAGCTTTCTTT. It specifies CASSSRASGTNTEAFF.

The chain has TRBV6-2 or TRBV6-3 and TRBJ2-7, with D maybe TRBD2 (5 bases). Trimming stripped 5 bases from V and 4 bases from J, with 18 bases between. The germline CDR1 and CDR2 sequences are MNHEY and SVGEGT. The CDR3 covers 15 residues. The CDR3 DNA is TGTGCCAGCAGTACTGAGAGGAGGCCGGGGTACGAGCAGTACTTC. Translated: CASSTERRPGYEQYF.

In this sample, this clonotype turned up many times. This chain uses TRBV20-1 with TRBJ2-7; 7 bases map to TRBD2. The CDR3 extends over 13 amino acids. Per the germline V gene, CDR1 is DFQATT and CDR2 is SNEGSKA (reference sequence). The ends lost 2 bases at V and 6 bases at J; junction bases unmatched: 7. CDR3 in amino acids: CSARRTSIVEQYF. CDR3 nucleotides: TGCAGTGCTAGAAGGACTAGTATAGTCGAGCAGTACTTC.

The chain is built from TRBV7-2 and TRBJ1-2, with D possibly being TRBD1 (5 bases). The CDR3 is 12 amino acids. The germline CDR1 and CDR2 sequences are SGHTA and FQGNSA. Deletions cut 3 bases from V and 8 bases from J, with 10 bases between. This CDR3 is CASSFNRDGYTF. CDR3 DNA: TGTGCCAGCAGCTTCAATAGGGACGGCTACACCTTC.

This rearrangement joins TRBV6-2 or TRBV6-3 to TRBJ2-7; 9 bases map to TRBD1. The germline V gene has CDR1 MNHEY and CDR2 SVGEGT. The CDR3 extends over 19 amino acids. After removal of 2 bases from V and 2 bases from J, the junction contained 16 bases not matched to a gene. CDR3 nucleotide sequence: TGTGCCAGCAGTTACCGAAGAGGGACAGGGAGGACACCACCCTACGAGCAGTACTTC. It yields the protein CASSYRRGTGRTPPYEQYF.